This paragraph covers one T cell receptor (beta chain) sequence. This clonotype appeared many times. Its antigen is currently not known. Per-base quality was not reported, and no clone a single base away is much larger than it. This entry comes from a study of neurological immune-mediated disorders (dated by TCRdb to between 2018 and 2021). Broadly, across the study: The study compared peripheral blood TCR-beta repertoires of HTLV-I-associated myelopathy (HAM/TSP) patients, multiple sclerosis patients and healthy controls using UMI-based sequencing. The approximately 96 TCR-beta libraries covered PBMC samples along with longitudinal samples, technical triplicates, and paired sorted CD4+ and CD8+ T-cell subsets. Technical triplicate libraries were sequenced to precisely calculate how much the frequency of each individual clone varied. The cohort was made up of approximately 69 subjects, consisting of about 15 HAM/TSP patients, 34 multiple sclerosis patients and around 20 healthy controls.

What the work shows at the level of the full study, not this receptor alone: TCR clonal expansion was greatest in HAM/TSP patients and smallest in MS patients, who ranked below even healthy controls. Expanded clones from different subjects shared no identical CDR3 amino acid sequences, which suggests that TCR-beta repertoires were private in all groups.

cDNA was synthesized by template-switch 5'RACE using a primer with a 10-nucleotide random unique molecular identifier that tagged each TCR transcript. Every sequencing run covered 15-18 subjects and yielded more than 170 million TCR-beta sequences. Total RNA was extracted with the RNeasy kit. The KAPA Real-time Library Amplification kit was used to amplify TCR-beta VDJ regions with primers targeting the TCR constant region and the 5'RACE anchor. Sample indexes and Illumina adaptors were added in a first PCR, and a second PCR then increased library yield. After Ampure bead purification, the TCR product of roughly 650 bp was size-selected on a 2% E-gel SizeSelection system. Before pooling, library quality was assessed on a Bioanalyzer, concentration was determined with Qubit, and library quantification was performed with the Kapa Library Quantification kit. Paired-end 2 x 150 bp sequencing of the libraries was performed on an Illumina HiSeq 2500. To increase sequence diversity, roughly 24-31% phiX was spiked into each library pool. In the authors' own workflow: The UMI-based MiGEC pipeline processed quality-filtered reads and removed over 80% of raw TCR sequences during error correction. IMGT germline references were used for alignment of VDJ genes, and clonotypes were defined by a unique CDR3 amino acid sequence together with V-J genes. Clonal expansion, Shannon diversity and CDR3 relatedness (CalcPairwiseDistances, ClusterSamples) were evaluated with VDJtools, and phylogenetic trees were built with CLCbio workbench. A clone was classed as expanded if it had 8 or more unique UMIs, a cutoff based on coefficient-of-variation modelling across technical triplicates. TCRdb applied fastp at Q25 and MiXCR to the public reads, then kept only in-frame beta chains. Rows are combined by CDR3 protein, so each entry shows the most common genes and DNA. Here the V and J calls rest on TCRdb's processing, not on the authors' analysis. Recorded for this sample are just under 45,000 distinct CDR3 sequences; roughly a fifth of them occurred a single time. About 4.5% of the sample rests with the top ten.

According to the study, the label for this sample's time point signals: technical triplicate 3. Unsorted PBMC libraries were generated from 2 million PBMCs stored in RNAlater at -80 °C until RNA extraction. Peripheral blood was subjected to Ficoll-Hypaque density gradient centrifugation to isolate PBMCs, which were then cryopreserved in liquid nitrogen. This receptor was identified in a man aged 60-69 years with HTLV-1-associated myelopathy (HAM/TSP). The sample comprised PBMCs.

The sequenced DNA: TGTGCCAGCAGAACAGGGGGTAATGAAAAACTGTTTTTT. Translated, it reads CASRTGGNEKLFF. The chain is assembled from TRBV6-5 and TRBJ1-4, with 8 bases aligning to TRBD1. Here V drops 6 bases and J drops 4 bases, and the junction holds 1 base not matched to any gene. Per the germline V gene, MNHEY is the CDR1 and SVGAGI is the CDR2. The CDR3, from cysteine to phenylalanine, totals 13 residues. The kept DNA is CDR3 alone, 39 bases in frame from the first base.